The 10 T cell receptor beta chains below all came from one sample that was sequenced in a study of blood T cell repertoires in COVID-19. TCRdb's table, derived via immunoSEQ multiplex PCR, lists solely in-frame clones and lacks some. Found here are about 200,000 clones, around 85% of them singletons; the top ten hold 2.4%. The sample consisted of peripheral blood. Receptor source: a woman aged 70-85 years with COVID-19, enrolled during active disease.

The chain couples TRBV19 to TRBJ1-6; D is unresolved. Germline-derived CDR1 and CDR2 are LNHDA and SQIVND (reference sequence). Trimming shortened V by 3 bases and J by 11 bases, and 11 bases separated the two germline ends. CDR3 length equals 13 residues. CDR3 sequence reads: CASSMGQYAPLHF. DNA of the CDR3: TGTGCCAGTAGTATGGGCCAGTATGCACCCCTCCACTTT.

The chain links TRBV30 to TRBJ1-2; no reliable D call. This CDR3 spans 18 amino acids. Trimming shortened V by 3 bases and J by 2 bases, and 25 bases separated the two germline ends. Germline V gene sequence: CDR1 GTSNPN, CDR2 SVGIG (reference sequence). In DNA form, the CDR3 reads TGTGCCTGGAGAATTGGTGAGGAGGGCCCGCTAATCAACTATGGCTACACCTTC. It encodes CAWRIGEEGPLINYGYTF.

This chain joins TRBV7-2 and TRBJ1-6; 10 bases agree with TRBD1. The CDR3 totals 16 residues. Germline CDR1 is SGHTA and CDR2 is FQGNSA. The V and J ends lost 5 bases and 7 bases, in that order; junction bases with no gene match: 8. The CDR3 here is CASSRGQGTWNSPLHF. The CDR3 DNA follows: TGTGCCAGCAGCCGGGGACAGGGGACGTGGAATTCACCCCTCCACTTT.

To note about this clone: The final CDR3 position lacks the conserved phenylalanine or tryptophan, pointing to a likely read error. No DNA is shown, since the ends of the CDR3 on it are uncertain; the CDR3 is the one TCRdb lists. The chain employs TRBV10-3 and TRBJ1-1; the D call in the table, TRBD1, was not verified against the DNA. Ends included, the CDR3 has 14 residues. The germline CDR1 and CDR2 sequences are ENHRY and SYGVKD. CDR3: CAISERGPSILGSV.

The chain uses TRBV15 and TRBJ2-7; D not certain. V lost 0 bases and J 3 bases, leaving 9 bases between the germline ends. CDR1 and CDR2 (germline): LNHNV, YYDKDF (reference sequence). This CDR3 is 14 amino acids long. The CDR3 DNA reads TGTGCCACCAGCAGAGATTTAGTCGGCTACGAGCAGTACTTC. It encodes CATSRDLVGYEQYF.

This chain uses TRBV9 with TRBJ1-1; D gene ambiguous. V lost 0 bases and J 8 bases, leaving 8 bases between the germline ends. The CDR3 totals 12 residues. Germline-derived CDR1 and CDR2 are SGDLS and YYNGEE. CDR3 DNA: TGTGCCAGCAGCGTAGACCAGAACGAAGCTTTCTTT. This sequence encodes CASSVDQNEAFF.

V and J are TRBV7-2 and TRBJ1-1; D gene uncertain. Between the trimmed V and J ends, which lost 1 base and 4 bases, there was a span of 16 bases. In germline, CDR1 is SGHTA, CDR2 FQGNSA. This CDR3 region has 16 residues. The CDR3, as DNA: TGTGCCAGCAGCTTAGGGGGAGTGCGGGTGGGCACTGAAGCTTTCTTT. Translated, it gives CASSLGGVRVGTEAFF. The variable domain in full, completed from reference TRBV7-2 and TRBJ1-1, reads GAGVSQSPSNKVTEKGKDVELRCDPISGHTALYWYRQSLGQGLEFLIYFQGNSAPDKSGLPSDRFSAERTGGSVSTLTIQRTQQEDSAVYLCASSLGGVRVGTEAFFGQGTRLTVV.

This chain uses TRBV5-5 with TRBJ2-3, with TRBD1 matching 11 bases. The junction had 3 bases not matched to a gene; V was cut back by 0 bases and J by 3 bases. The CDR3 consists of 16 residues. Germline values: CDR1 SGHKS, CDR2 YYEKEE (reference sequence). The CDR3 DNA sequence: TGTGCCAGCAGCTTGGTCGGGACAGGGGGGACAGATACGCAGTATTTT. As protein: CASSLVGTGGTDTQYF.

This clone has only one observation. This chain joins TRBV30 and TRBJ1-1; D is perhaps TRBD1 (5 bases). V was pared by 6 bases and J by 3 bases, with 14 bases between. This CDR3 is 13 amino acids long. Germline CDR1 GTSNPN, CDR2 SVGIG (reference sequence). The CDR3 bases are TGTGCCTGCCTCCATGGGGGGGACACTGAAGCTTTCTTT. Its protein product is CACLHGGDTEAFF.

CDR3 amino acids: CASSPLLESDTQYF. The CDR3 region has the DNA TGTGCCAGCTCACCGTTACTAGAATCCGATACGCAGTATTTT. This chain uses TRBV18 with TRBJ2-3; D might be TRBD2 (5 bases). Germline values: CDR1 KGHSH, CDR2 LQKENI. This CDR3 has 14 residues. V lost 3 bases and J lost 6, with 13 bases in between.